A selection of T cell receptor beta chains follows, all from one sample in a study of PD-L1 blockade in urothelial cancer. TCRdb's copy holds only in-frame clones and misses some; the assay was immunoSEQ multiplex PCR. The table shows some 71,000 clones, with over 80% occurring only once. The source material was PBMCs, sampled around atezolizumab (anti-PD-L1) treatment. Source of these receptors: a man aged 40-49 years with urothelial cancer. Each CDR3 is given with its conserved first and last residue. D genes are given only for firm matches. The listing skips clone size in some rows; elsewhere it reads once, few, many or a size class.

d_call	v_call	clone_size	j_call	cdr3_aa	cdr3_nt
TRBD1	TRBV30	-	TRBJ1-3	CAWSPDGTAGNTIYF	TGTGCCTGGAGCCCAGACGGGACAGCTGGAAACACCATATATTTT
TRBD2	TRBV6-6	-	TRBJ2-1	CASSYSGLAGDEQFF	TGTGCCAGCAGTTACTCGGGACTAGCGGGGGATGAGCAGTTCTTC
TRBD1	TRBV9	few	TRBJ1-1	CASSSGTGRAEAFF	TGTGCCAGCAGCTCCGGGACAGGGAGGGCTGAAGCTTTCTTT
-	TRBV10-3	-	TRBJ2-3	CASKGGADTQYF	TGTGCCTCCAAAGGGGGAGCAGATACGCAGTATTTT
-	TRBV11-2	-	TRBJ2-5	CASSHVGTQYF	TGTGCCAGCAGCCATGTCGGGACCCAGTACTTC
-	TRBV5-6	-	TRBJ1-4	CASSSRQENEKLFF	TGTGCCAGCAGTTCGCGACAGGAGAATGAAAAACTGTTTTTT
TRBD1	TRBV25-1	-	TRBJ1-3	CASSGRTGAFSGNTIYF	TGTGCCAGCAGTGGGCGGACAGGCGCTTTCTCTGGAAACACCATATATTTT
TRBD2	TRBV6-1	-	TRBJ2-7	CASSEAWGGYEQYF	TGTGCCAGCAGTGAAGCCTGGGGGGGATACGAGCAGTACTTC
TRBD1	TRBV28	-	TRBJ2-7	CASSLWGTGPSEQYF	TGTGCCAGCAGTTTATGGGGGACAGGGCCTTCCGAGCAGTACTTC
-	TRBV28	-	TRBJ1-4	CASSFMSGFNEKLFF	TGTGCCAGCAGTTTTATGTCAGGTTTTAATGAAAAACTGTTTTTT
-	TRBV10-1	once	TRBJ2-5	CASSESTGRSETQYF	TGCGCCAGCAGTGAGTCAACAGGGCGCTCGGAGACCCAGTACTTC
TRBD1	TRBV5-4	-	TRBJ1-2	CASSSGQGGGYTF	TGTGCCAGCAGTTCTGGACAGGGGGGCGGCTACACCTTC
-	TRBV6-1	-	TRBJ1-5	CAATGGDSNQPQHF	TGTGCCGCCACGGGGGGGGATAGCAATCAGCCCCAGCATTTT
-	TRBV28	-	TRBJ2-7	CASNRPRTVYEQYF	TGTGCCAGCAACCGACCCAGGACAGTTTACGAGCAGTACTTC
TRBD2	TRBV15	-	TRBJ2-3	CATSSVRGSGTDTQYF	TGTGCCACCAGCAGCGTCCGCGGGAGCGGAACAGATACGCAGTATTTT
-	TRBV11-2	-	TRBJ1-2	CASSSLTGIYRGYTF	TGTGCCAGCAGCTCCCTGACTGGAATTTATAGGGGCTACACCTTC
TRBD1	TRBV5-1	-	TRBJ2-6	CASSLGQAGANVLTF	TGCGCCAGCAGCCTTGGACAGGCTGGGGCCAACGTCCTGACTTTC
-	TRBV5-1	medium-sized	TRBJ1-4	CASSPGPGGEKLFF	TGCGCCAGCAGCCCCGGTCCCGGGGGTGAAAAACTGTTTTTT
TRBD2	TRBV19	-	TRBJ2-7	CASSIVGLAESSYEQYF	TGTGCCAGTAGTATAGTGGGACTAGCGGAAAGCTCCTACGAGCAGTACTTC
TRBD2	TRBV5-1	-	TRBJ2-1	CASSLRPRLAGDEQFF	TGCGCCAGCAGCTTGAGACCCAGGCTAGCGGGAGATGAGCAGTTCTTC
TRBD2	TRBV10-3	-	TRBJ2-7	CAISESNVGLAGFYEQYF	TGTGCCATCAGTGAGTCGAACGTCGGACTAGCGGGTTTCTACGAGCAGTACTTC
TRBD1	TRBV28	few	TRBJ1-2	CASSFANRGGYTF	TGTGCCAGCAGTTTTGCCAACAGGGGGGGCTACACCTTC
-	TRBV4-1	-	TRBJ2-1	CASSQTTPDEQFF	TGCGCCAGCAGCCAAACGACTCCGGATGAGCAGTTCTTC
-	TRBV30	-	TRBJ1-5	CAWGGGLNQPQHF	TGTGCCTGGGGGGGAGGGCTTAATCAGCCCCAGCATTTT
-	TRBV10-3	-	TRBJ1-4	CAISAGLGEKLFF	TGTGCCATCAGCGCAGGGTTAGGAGAAAAACTGTTTTTT
TRBD1	TRBV19	-	TRBJ1-5	CASRGTGYQPQHF	TGTGCCAGTAGGGGGACAGGGTATCAGCCCCAGCATTTT
TRBD1	TRBV29-1	-	TRBJ1-1	CSVWTGNTEAFF	TGCAGCGTTTGGACAGGGAACACTGAAGCTTTCTTT
-	TRBV19	-	TRBJ2-7	CASSNPSGSDAYEQYF	TGTGCCAGTAGTAACCCCTCGGGGTCCGATGCCTACGAGCAGTACTTC
-	TRBV30	-	TRBJ1-5	CAWTGARGQPQHF	TGTGCCTGGACAGGGGCCCGGGGTCAGCCCCAGCATTTT
TRBD1	TRBV28	-	TRBJ1-2	CASSTPTGYYGYTF	TGTGCCAGCAGTACACCGACAGGGTACTATGGCTACACCTTC
-	TRBV25-1	-	TRBJ2-6	CASSDLRGYLLTF	TGTGCCAGCAGTGACCTCAGGGGTTACCTCCTGACTTTC
TRBD2	TRBV9	-	TRBJ2-1	CASSLGLAGGPVNEQFF	TGTGCCAGCAGCTTGGGACTAGCGGGAGGGCCTGTCAATGAGCAGTTCTTC
-	TRBV7-9	-	TRBJ2-7	CASRPRTQPYEQYF	TGTGCCAGCAGACCCCGGACACAACCCTACGAGCAGTACTTC
-	TRBV6-6	-	TRBJ2-1	CASTLLSRRDEQFF	TGTGCCAGCACCCTTTTGAGTAGGAGGGATGAGCAGTTCTTC
TRBD1	TRBV30	-	TRBJ1-2	CAWGRDSRNYGYTF	TGTGCCTGGGGAAGGGACAGTCGTAACTATGGCTACACCTTC
-	TRBV6-6	-	TRBJ2-1	CASTSPLSREQFF	TGTGCCAGCACCTCTCCCCTGTCGAGGGAGCAGTTCTTC
TRBD2	TRBV19	few	TRBJ2-1	CASRLAGEGNEQFF	TGTGCCAGTCGACTAGCGGGAGAGGGCAATGAGCAGTTCTTC